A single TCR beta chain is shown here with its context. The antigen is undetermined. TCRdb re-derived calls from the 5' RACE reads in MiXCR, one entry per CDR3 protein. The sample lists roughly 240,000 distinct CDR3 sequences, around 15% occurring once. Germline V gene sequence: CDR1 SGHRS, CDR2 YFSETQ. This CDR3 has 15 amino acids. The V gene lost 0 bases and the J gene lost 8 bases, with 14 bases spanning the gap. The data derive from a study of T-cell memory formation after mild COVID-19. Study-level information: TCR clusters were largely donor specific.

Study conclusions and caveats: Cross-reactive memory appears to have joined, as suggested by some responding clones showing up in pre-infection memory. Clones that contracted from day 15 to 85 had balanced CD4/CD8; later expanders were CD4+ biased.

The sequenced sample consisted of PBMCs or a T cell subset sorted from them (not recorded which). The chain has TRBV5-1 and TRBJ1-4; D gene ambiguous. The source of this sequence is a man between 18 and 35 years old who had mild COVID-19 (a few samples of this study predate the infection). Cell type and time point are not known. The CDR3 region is CASSLGTNAGEKLFF. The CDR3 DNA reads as TGCGCCAGCAGCTTGGGGACGAACGCCGGGGAAAAACTGTTTTTT.